This entry describes one T cell receptor beta chain. Antigen unknown. The sample belongs to a study of identical twins. A single record per CDR3 protein comes from TCRdb applying MiXCR to the 5' RACE reads. The repertoire holds around 1.7 million distinct CDR3 sequences, roughly 35% seen once, with about 0.27% in the top ten. Broader study findings: Within twin pairs, the out-of-frame alpha sequences they shared showed excess low generation probability. The authors noted that invariant MAIT and iNKT cells could partly confound zero-insertion analyses. Insertions were fewer in abundant cord blood beta clonotypes, whereas memory repertoires showed none of this pattern.

Trimming shortened V by 7 bases and J by 5 bases, and 10 bases separated the two germline ends. The CDR3 consists of 13 residues. Germline CDR1 is KGHDR and CDR2 is SFDVKD. The sequencing input was cord blood. The receptor's source is a newborn girl in good health. The genes are TRBV24-1 and TRBJ2-2; D perhaps matches TRBD2 (6 bases). CDR3 amino acids: CATRPGGTGELFF. The CDR3 DNA reads TGTGCCACCAGACCCGGAGGGACCGGGGAGCTGTTTTTT.